Each of the 5 T cell receptor beta chains below was sequenced from the same sample in a study of shared clonotypes between healthy human individuals. TCRdb's copy holds only in-frame clones and misses some; the assay was immunoSEQ multiplex PCR. This table holds about 960,000 clones, over 75% found once. The sequencing input was memory CD4+ T cells sorted from blood. Specified subset: CD45RA-negative fraction. The receptors derive from a man aged 18 to 35 in good health.

The chain employs TRBV4-2 and TRBJ2-5, with TRBD2 identical over 9 bases. Germline trimming cut 0 bases from V and 5 bases from J; bases unmatched to any gene: 13. The CDR3 contains 18 residues. The germline V gene has CDR1 LGHNA and CDR2 YNFKEQ. The CDR3 loop is CASSQEPPRGGAGETQYF. The CDR3 DNA follows: TGTGCCAGCAGCCAAGAACCACCTCGCGGGGGGGCTGGGGAGACCCAGTACTTC.

Comments on this clone: Other DNA sequences in the same sample also yield this CDR3. The V call is TRBV5-1, the J call TRBJ2-7, with D tentatively TRBD2 (5 bases). The CDR3 contains 11 residues. Looked up from germline, CDR1 is SGHRS and CDR2 is YFSETQ. V was cut by 2 bases and J by 5 bases, with 5 bases left in between. Written as DNA, the CDR3 is TGCGCCAGCAGCTTCGGGAACGAGCAGTACTTC. The encoded protein is CASSFGNEQYF.

This clone showed up just once. The chain recombines TRBV18 with TRBJ2-5; D remains unclear. This CDR3 has 14 amino acids. The germline V gene has CDR1 KGHSH and CDR2 LQKENI. Between the trimmed V and J ends, which lost 0 bases and 7 bases, there was a span of 12 bases. CDR3 sequence (DNA): TGTGCCAGCTCACCACCCGATCGGCCGCCGACCCAGTACTTC. Amino acid sequence: CASSPPDRPPTQYF.

As to this clone: This CDR3 is also generated by other DNA sequences in the sample. The chain recombines TRBV5-1 with TRBJ2-5; possibly TRBD2 for D (6 bases). V lost 4 bases to trimming and J lost 2 bases, with 12 bases between them. The CDR3 totals 14 residues. Germline assignment: CDR1 SGHRS and CDR2 YFSETQ. CDR3 amino acids: CASSPGTVQETQYF. Here the CDR3 DNA reads TGCGCCAGCAGCCCCGGGACTGTACAAGAGACCCAGTACTTC.

The CDR3 protein is CASSLAGNTQYF. CDR3 coding DNA: TGTGCCAGCAGCTTGGCTGGGAATACGCAGTATTTT. The rearrangement joins TRBV5-8 to TRBJ2-3; D remains unclear. Germline lookup yields CDR1 SGHTS and CDR2 YDEGEE. The CDR3 length is 12 residues. The V and J ends lost 0 bases and 7 bases respectively, with 6 bases between them.